Listed below are T cell receptor beta chains from one sample, sequenced in a study of T cell changes during pregnancy in multiple sclerosis. The repertoire was sequenced with immunoSEQ multiplex PCR; TCRdb's copy has only in-frame clones and lacks some. The sample holds under 45,000 clones, more than 85% seen once. Sequencing used CD8+ T cells from peripheral blood mononuclear cells, obtained in the third trimester of pregnancy. These TCRs come from a female donor with multiple sclerosis, enrolled in a pregnancy study. The CDR3 runs from the conserved cysteine through the conserved F or W. The D gene is left open where the match is weak. Clone size is shown for a subset of rows, as once, few, many or a class of expanded clone.

cdr3_nt: TGTGCCAGCAGTGCTGCCGGGACAGGGAGTCAGCCCCAGCATTTT
cdr3_aa: CASSAAGTGSQPQHF
d_call: TRBD1
clone_size: -
j_call: TRBJ1-5
v_call: TRBV6-4

cdr3_nt: TGTGCCAGTATGACCCTTAGGACAGGGGTGAACACTGAAGCTTTCTTT
cdr3_aa: CASMTLRTGVNTEAFF
d_call: TRBD1
clone_size: -
j_call: TRBJ1-1
v_call: TRBV19

cdr3_nt: TGTGCCAGCAGCCTCCCGGGGGATGAGCAGTTCTTC
cdr3_aa: CASSLPGDEQFF
d_call: -
clone_size: once
j_call: TRBJ2-1
v_call: TRBV7-3

cdr3_nt: TGTGCCAGCAGCTTCACGGGATTCGACTATAATTCACCCCTCCACTTT
cdr3_aa: CASSFTGFDYNSPLHF
d_call: -
clone_size: -
j_call: TRBJ1-6
v_call: TRBV7-9

cdr3_nt: TGTGCCAGCAACCCAGGGGGAGGTGTGGATGAGCAGTTCTTC
cdr3_aa: CASNPGGGVDEQFF
d_call: -
clone_size: -
j_call: TRBJ2-1
v_call: TRBV7-9

cdr3_nt: TGTGCCAGCATCGCCCAGGGGAACACTGAAGCTTTCTTT
cdr3_aa: CASIAQGNTEAFF
d_call: -
clone_size: -
j_call: TRBJ1-1
v_call: TRBV7-9

cdr3_nt: TGTGCCAGCAGCTTAGCGGGAGGGCCTGGGGAGACCCAGTACTTC
cdr3_aa: CASSLAGGPGETQYF
d_call: TRBD2
clone_size: once
j_call: TRBJ2-5
v_call: TRBV11-3

cdr3_nt: TGTGCCAGCAGCTCGCCGTTTACAGAGAGCACTGAAGCTTTCTTT
cdr3_aa: CASSSPFTESTEAFF
d_call: -
clone_size: -
j_call: TRBJ1-1
v_call: TRBV5-4

cdr3_nt: TGTGCCTCGAGTGAGGAGCGGGTGACATACAATGAGCAGTTCTTC
cdr3_aa: CASSEERVTYNEQFF
d_call: -
clone_size: -
j_call: TRBJ2-1
v_call: TRBV7-2

cdr3_nt: TGTGCCATCAGTGACCCGTTGTACACTGAAGCTTTCTTT
cdr3_aa: CAISDPLYTEAFF
d_call: -
clone_size: -
j_call: TRBJ1-1
v_call: TRBV10-3

cdr3_nt: TGTGCCAGCAGCGGGGGACAGGGATACCAAGAGACCCAGTACTTC
cdr3_aa: CASSGGQGYQETQYF
d_call: TRBD1
clone_size: -
j_call: TRBJ2-5
v_call: TRBV9

cdr3_nt: TGTGCCAGCAGTTCTGGGACAGGGAAGACGACTGAAGCTTTCTTT
cdr3_aa: CASSSGTGKTTEAFF
d_call: TRBD1
clone_size: -
j_call: TRBJ1-1
v_call: TRBV27

cdr3_nt: TGTGCCAGCAGCTCCCAGGGGGAGGTCTACAATGAGCAGTTCTTC
cdr3_aa: CASSSQGEVYNEQFF
d_call: -
clone_size: -
j_call: TRBJ2-1
v_call: TRBV7-8

cdr3_nt: TGTGCCAGCGGGACGGGACAAGTCACAGATACGCAGTATTTT
cdr3_aa: CASGTGQVTDTQYF
d_call: -
clone_size: -
j_call: TRBJ2-3
v_call: TRBV6-1

cdr3_nt: TGTGCCAGCAGTCCCCTCCTACGGGATACGCAGTATTTT
cdr3_aa: CASSPLLRDTQYF
d_call: -
clone_size: -
j_call: TRBJ2-3
v_call: TRBV28

cdr3_nt: TGTGCCAGCAGCGTATTCCGGGGCGGGGACACCGGGGAGCTGTTTTTT
cdr3_aa: CASSVFRGGDTGELFF
d_call: -
clone_size: -
j_call: TRBJ2-2
v_call: TRBV9

cdr3_nt: TGTGCCAGCAGCTTAGGGTCGAGATCCGGGGAGCTGTTTTTT
cdr3_aa: CASSLGSRSGELFF
d_call: -
clone_size: -
j_call: TRBJ2-2
v_call: TRBV7-9

cdr3_nt: TGTGCCAGCAGTTTCTCAGAAAATCAGCCCCAGCATTTT
cdr3_aa: CASSFSENQPQHF
d_call: -
clone_size: -
j_call: TRBJ1-5
v_call: TRBV27

cdr3_nt: TGTGCCAGCAGTCCCCTAGCGGGAGACTTAAGTGAGCAGTTCTTC
cdr3_aa: CASSPLAGDLSEQFF
d_call: TRBD2
clone_size: -
j_call: TRBJ2-1
v_call: TRBV6-5

cdr3_nt: TGTGCCAGCAGCTTAAGACTTGGACAAACGTTAGGGGGTGAGCAGTTCTTC
cdr3_aa: CASSLRLGQTLGGEQFF
d_call: -
clone_size: -
j_call: TRBJ2-1
v_call: TRBV7-9

cdr3_nt: TGCGCCAGCAGCCAAGTGGGCACCAGGGGGTTAAGGGGCTACACCTTC
cdr3_aa: CASSQVGTRGLRGYTF
d_call: TRBD1
clone_size: -
j_call: TRBJ1-2
v_call: TRBV4-1

cdr3_nt: TGTGCCAGCAGCGAGATAACAGGGGGCGGTGGAAACACCATATATTTT
cdr3_aa: CASSEITGGGGNTIYF
d_call: TRBD1
clone_size: -
j_call: TRBJ1-3
v_call: TRBV9

cdr3_nt: TGTGCCAGCAGCTTCGGACAGGGCTACGAGCAGTACTTC
cdr3_aa: CASSFGQGYEQYF
d_call: TRBD1
clone_size: -
j_call: TRBJ2-7
v_call: TRBV27

cdr3_nt: TGTGCCAGCAGCTTAGCGGAGTTTACCGGAGGCCTACTAGAGGAAGAGACCCAGTACTTC
cdr3_aa: CASSLAEFTGGLLEEETQYF
d_call: -
clone_size: -
j_call: TRBJ2-5
v_call: TRBV7-2

cdr3_nt: TGCAGCGCGGTCGACGTGGACAGACTTACTTATGGCTACACCTTC
cdr3_aa: CSAVDVDRLTYGYTF
d_call: -
clone_size: once
j_call: TRBJ1-2
v_call: TRBV29-1

cdr3_nt: TGTGCCACCAGCAGCAGGGATAACTATGGCTACACCTTC
cdr3_aa: CATSSRDNYGYTF
d_call: -
clone_size: -
j_call: TRBJ1-2
v_call: TRBV15

cdr3_nt: TGTGCCAGCAGCGTAGCTCGGGACTGGTCCTACAATGAGCAGTTCTTC
cdr3_aa: CASSVARDWSYNEQFF
d_call: -
clone_size: -
j_call: TRBJ2-1
v_call: TRBV9

cdr3_nt: TGCGCCAGCAGCCAAGAGCGGTCGGTCAGGAACACTGAAGCTTTCTTT
cdr3_aa: CASSQERSVRNTEAFF
d_call: -
clone_size: few
j_call: TRBJ1-1
v_call: TRBV4-3

cdr3_nt: TGTGCCAGCAACTTATGGTCTAGCGGGAACTACGAGCAGTACTTC
cdr3_aa: CASNLWSSGNYEQYF
d_call: TRBD2
clone_size: -
j_call: TRBJ2-7
v_call: TRBV11-2

cdr3_nt: TGTGCCAGCAGCGTTACAGGTGAGCAGTTCTTC
cdr3_aa: CASSVTGEQFF
d_call: -
clone_size: -
j_call: TRBJ2-1
v_call: TRBV9

cdr3_nt: TGTGCCACCAGTGCAGGATCGAACACCGGGGAGCTGTTTTTT
cdr3_aa: CATSAGSNTGELFF
d_call: -
clone_size: -
j_call: TRBJ2-2
v_call: TRBV15

cdr3_nt: TGTGCCAGCAGGACAGAGAGCTCTCTTGAGCAGTTCTTC
cdr3_aa: CASRTESSLEQFF
d_call: -
clone_size: -
j_call: TRBJ2-1
v_call: TRBV6-5

cdr3_nt: TGTGCCAGCAGCTTAGCACAGGGGTTGACACACGAGCAGTACTTC
cdr3_aa: CASSLAQGLTHEQYF
d_call: TRBD1
clone_size: once
j_call: TRBJ2-7
v_call: TRBV7-2

cdr3_nt: TGCGCCAGCAGTGGGACAGGGGGCTATGGCTACACCTTC
cdr3_aa: CASSGTGGYGYTF
d_call: TRBD1
clone_size: -
j_call: TRBJ1-2
v_call: TRBV10-2

cdr3_nt: TGTGCCAGCAGTCCGGACAGGGTTGGGGGTTATGGCTACACCTTC
cdr3_aa: CASSPDRVGGYGYTF
d_call: TRBD1
clone_size: once
j_call: TRBJ1-2
v_call: TRBV27

cdr3_nt: TGTGCCAGCAGTTACTCTGGGGCAGGGTCAGATACGCAGTATTTT
cdr3_aa: CASSYSGAGSDTQYF
d_call: -
clone_size: -
j_call: TRBJ2-3
v_call: TRBV6-5